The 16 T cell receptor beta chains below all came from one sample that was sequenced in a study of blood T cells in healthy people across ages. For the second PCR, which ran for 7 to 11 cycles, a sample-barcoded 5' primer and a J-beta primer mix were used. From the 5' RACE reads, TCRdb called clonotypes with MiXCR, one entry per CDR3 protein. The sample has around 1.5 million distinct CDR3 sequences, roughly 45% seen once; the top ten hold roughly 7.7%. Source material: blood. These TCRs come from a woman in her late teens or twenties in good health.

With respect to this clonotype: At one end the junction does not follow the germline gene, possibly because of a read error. The CDR3 reads CAGSRKQGAEVYGYTF. In DNA form, the CDR3 reads TGTGCCGGCTCACGTAAACAGGGGGCCGAAGTCTATGGCTACACCTTC. This sequence joins TRBV18 and TRBJ1-2; TRBD1 matches 9 bases. Germline V lookup: CDR1 KGHSH, CDR2 LQKENI. The CDR3 has 16 amino acids.

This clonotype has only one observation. DNA of the CDR3: TGTGCCAGCAGCCATTCGCCGGGACTAGCGGGGGACCTAGCCAAAAACATTCAGTACTTC. Its translation is CASSHSPGLAGDLAKNIQYF. The V call is TRBV14, the J call TRBJ2-4; 14 bases map to TRBD2. V dropped 3 bases and J dropped 0; count of bases not matched to a gene: 10. In germline, CDR1 is SGHDN, CDR2 FVKESK. The CDR3 runs to 20 residues.

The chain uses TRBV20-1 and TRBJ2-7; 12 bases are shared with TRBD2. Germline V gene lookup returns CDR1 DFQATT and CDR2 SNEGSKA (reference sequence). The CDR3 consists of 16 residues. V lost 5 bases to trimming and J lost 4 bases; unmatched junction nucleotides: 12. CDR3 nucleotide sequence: TGCAGTGCTCCCACCTCGACTAGCGGGAGTTCTTACGAGCAGTACTTC. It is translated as CSAPTSTSGSSYEQYF.

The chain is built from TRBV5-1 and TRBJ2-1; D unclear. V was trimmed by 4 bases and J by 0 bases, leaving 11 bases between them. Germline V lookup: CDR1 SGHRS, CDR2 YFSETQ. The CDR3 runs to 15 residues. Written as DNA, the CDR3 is TGCGCCAGCAGCCCAGTCAGGAGCTCCTACAATGAGCAGTTCTTC. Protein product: CASSPVRSSYNEQFF.

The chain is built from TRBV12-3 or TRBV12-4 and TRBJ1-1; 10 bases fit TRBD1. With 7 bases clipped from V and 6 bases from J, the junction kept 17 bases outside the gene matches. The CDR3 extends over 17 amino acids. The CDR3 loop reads CASKSPGTGVEGAEAFF. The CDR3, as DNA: TGTGCCAGCAAATCGCCGGGGACAGGGGTCGAAGGGGCTGAAGCTTTCTTT.

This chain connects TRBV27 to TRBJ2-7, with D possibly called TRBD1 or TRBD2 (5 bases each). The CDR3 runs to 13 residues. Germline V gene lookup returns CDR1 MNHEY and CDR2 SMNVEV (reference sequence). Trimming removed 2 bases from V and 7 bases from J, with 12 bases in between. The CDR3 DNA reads TGTGCCAGCAGTTTAGGGGACCCGGGAGAGCAGTACTTC. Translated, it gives CASSLGDPGEQYF.

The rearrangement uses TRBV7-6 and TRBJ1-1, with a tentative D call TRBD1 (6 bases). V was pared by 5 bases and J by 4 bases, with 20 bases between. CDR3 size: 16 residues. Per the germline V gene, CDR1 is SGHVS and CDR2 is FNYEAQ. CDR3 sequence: CASSLGLGGATTEAFF. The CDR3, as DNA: TGTGCCAGCAGCCTGGGCTTGGGGGGCGCGACCACTGAAGCTTTCTTT.

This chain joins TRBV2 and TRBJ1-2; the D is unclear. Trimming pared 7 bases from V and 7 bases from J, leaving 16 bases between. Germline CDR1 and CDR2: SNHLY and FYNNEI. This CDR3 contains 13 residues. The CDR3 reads CASIPQSASGYTF. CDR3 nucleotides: TGTGCCAGCATACCTCAGTCGGCCAGTGGCTACACCTTC.

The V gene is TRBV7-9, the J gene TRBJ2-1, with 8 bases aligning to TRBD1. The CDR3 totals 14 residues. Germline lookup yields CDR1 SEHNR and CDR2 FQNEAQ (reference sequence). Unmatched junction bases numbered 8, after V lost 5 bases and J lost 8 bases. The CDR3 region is CASSAWTGLDEQFF. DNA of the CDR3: TGTGCCAGCAGCGCCTGGACAGGGCTTGATGAGCAGTTCTTC.

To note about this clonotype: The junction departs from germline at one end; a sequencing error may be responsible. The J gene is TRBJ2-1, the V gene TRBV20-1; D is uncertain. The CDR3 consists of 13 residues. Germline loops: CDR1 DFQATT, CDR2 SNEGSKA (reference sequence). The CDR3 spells CSAGDVSYNEQFF. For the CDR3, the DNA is TGCAGTGCTGGAGACGTCTCCTACAATGAGCAGTTCTTC.

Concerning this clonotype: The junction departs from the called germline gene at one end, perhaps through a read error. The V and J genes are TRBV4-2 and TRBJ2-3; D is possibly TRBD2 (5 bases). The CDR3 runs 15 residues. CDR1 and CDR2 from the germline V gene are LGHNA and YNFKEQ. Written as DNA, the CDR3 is TGTGCCAGCAGCCAAGACGGCAGCGGCACAGATGCGCAGTATTTT. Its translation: CASSQDGSGTDAQYF.

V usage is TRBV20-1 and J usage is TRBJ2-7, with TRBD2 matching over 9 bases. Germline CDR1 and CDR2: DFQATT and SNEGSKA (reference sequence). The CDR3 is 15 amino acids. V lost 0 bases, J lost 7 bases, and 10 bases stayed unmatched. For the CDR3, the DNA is TGCAGTGCTAGAGATGCTAGCGGGGTGTTAGATGAGCAGTACTTC. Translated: CSARDASGVLDEQYF.

CDR3 in DNA: TGTGCCATCAGGGACCGCGGATTACGGGATGAAGCTTTCTTT. Its protein product is CAIRDRGLRDEAFF. The rearrangement uses TRBV10-3 and TRBJ1-1; D unclear. The germline CDR1 and CDR2 sequences are ENHRY and SYGVKD. The CDR3 is 14 amino acids. Trimming pared 6 bases from V and 7 bases from J, leaving 18 bases between.

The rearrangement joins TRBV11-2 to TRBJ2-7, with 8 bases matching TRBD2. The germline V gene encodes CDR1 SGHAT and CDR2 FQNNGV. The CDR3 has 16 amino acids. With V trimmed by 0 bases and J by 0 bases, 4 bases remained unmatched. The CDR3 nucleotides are TGTGCCAGCAGCTTAGAGGCGGGAGGAGGCTCCTACGAGCAGTACTTC. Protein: CASSLEAGGGSYEQYF. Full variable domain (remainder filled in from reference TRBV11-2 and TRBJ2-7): EAGVAQSPRYKIIEKRQSVAFWCNPISGHATLYWYQQILGQGPKLLIQFQNNGVVDDSQLPKDRFSAERLKGVDSTLKIQPAKLEDSAVYLCASSLEAGGGSYEQYFGPGTRLTVT.

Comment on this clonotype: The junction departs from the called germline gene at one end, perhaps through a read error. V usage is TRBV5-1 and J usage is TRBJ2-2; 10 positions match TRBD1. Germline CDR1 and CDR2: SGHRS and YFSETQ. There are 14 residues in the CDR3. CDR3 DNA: TGCGCCGGCAGCTTGGGACAGGGGACCGGGGAGCTGTTTTTT. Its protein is CAGSLGQGTGELFF.

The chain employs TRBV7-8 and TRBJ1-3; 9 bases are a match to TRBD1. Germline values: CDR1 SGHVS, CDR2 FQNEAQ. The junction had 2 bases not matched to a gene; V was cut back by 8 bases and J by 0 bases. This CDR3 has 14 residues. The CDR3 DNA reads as TGTGCCAGCGGGACAGGGAACTCTGGAAACACCATATATTTT. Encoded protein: CASGTGNSGNTIYF.